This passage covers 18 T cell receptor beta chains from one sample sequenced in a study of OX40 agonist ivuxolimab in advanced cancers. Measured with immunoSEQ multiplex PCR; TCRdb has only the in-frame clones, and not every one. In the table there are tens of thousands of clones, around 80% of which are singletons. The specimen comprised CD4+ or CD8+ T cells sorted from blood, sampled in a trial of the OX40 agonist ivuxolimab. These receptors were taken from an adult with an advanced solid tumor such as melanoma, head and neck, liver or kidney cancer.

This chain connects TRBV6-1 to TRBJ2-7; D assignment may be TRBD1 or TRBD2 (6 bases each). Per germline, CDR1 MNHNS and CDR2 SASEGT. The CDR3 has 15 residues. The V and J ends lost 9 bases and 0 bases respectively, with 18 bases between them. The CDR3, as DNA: TGTGCCAGTTCTCGAGAGGGGGGCAGCTCCTACGAGCAGTACTTC. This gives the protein CASSREGGSSYEQYF.

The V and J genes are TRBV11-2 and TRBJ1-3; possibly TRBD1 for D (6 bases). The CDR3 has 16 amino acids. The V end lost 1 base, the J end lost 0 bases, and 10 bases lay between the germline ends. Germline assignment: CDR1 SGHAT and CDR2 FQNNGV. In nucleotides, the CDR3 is TGTGCCAGCAGCTTAGGACAGGTTAACTCTGGAAACACCATATATTTT. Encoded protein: CASSLGQVNSGNTIYF.

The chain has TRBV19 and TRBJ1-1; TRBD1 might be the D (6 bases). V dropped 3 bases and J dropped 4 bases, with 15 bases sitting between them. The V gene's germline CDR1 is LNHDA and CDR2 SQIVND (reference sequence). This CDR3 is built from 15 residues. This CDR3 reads CASSMKAGAGTEAFF. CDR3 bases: TGTGCCAGTAGTATGAAGGCGGGGGCTGGCACTGAAGCTTTCTTT.

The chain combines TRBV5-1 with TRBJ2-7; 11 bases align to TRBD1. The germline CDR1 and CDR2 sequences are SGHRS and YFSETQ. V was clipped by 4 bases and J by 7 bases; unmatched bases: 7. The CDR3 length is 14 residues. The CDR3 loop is CASSLGQGAREQYF. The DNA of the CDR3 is TGCGCCAGCAGCCTAGGACAGGGGGCGAGGGAGCAGTACTTC.

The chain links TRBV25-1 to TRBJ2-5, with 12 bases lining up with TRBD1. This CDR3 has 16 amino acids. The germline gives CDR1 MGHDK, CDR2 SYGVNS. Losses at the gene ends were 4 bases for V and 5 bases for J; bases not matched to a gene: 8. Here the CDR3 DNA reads TGTGCCAGCAGTGCCCAGGGACAGGGGGCGCGGGAGACCCAGTACTTC. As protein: CASSAQGQGARETQYF.

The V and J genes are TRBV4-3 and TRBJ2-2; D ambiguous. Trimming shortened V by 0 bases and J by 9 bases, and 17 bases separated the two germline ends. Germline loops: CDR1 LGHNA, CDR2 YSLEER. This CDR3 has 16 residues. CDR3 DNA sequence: TGCGCCAGCAGCCAAGATTCCCGAGGAGTTAGGCGGGAGCTGTTTTTT. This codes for CASSQDSRGVRRELFF.

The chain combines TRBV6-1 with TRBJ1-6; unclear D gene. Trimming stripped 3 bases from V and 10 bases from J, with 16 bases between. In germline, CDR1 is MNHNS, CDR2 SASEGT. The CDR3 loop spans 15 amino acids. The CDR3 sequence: CASSEGYGLISPLHF. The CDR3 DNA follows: TGTGCCAGCAGTGAGGGTTATGGGTTGATCTCACCCCTCCACTTT.

This chain's CDR3 is CASSWDRLRGELFF. The CDR3 DNA is TGTGCCAGTAGTTGGGACCGATTGAGAGGGGAGCTGTTTTTT. This chain joins TRBV19 and TRBJ2-2; the D call may be TRBD1 or TRBD2 (5 bases each). The germline V gene encodes CDR1 LNHDA and CDR2 SQIVND (reference sequence). CDR3 length equals 14 residues. Trimming cost V 5 bases and J 8 bases, with 15 bases left between them.

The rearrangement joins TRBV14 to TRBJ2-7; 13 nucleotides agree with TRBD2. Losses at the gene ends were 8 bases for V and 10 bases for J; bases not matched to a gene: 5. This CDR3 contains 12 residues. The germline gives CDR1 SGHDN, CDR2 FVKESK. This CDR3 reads CASLGLAGKQYF. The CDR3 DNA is TGTGCCAGCTTGGGACTAGCGGGAAAACAGTACTTC.

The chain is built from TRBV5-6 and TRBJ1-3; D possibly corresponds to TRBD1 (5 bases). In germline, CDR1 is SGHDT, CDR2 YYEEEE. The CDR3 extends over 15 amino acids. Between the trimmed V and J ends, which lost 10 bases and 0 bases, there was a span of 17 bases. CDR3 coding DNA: TGTGCCTCTCGCGGGACGCATTCCTCTGGAAACACCATATATTTT. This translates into CASRGTHSSGNTIYF.

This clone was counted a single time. DNA of the CDR3: TGTGCCAGCAGCGTCCTAGGACAGTCTGAAGCTTTCTTT. It specifies CASSVLGQSEAFF. The rearrangement links TRBV7-2 to TRBJ1-1; D possibly corresponds to TRBD1 (6 bases). The germline gives CDR1 SGHTA, CDR2 FQGNSA. This CDR3 has 13 residues. Trimming removed 5 bases from V and 6 bases from J, with 13 bases in between. The whole variable domain, filled in from reference TRBV7-2 and TRBJ1-1, reads GAGVSQSPSNKVTEKGKDVELRCDPISGHTALYWYRQSLGQGLEFLIYFQGNSAPDKSGLPSDRFSAERTGGSVSTLTIQRTQQEDSAVYLCASSVLGQSEAFFGQGTRLTVV.

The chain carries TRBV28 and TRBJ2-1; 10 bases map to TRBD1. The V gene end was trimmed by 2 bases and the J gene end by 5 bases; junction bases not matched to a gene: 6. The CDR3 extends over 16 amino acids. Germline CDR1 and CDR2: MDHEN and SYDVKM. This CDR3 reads CASSLPGTGVDNEQFF. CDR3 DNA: TGTGCCAGCAGTTTACCCGGGACAGGGGTCGACAATGAGCAGTTCTTC.

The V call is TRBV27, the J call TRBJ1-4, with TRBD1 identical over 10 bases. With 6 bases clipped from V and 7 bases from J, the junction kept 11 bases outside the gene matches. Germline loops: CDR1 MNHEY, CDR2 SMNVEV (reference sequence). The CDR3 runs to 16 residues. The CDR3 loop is CASSIGTGEGSEKLFF. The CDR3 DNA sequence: TGTGCCAGCAGCATTGGGACAGGGGAGGGTAGTGAAAAACTGTTTTTT.

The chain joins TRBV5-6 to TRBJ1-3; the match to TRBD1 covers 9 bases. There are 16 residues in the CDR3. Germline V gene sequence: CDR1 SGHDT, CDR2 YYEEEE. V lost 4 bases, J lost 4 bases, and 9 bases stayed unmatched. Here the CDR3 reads CASSPKDRGTGNTIYF. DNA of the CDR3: TGTGCCAGCAGCCCCAAGGACAGGGGAACGGGAAACACCATATATTTT.

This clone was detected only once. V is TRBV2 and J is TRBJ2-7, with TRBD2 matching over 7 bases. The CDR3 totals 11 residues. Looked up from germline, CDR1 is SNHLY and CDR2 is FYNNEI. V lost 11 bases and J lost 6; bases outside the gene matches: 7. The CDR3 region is CAGGGNSEQYF. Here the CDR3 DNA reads TGTGCCGGGGGGGGTAACTCCGAGCAGTACTTC.

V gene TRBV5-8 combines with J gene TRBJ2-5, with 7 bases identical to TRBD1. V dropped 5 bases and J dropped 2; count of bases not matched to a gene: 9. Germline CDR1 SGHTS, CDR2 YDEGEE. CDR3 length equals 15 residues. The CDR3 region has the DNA TGTGCCAGCAGTAGTTCCGGGACAGCACAAGAGACCCAGTACTTC. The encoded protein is CASSSSGTAQETQYF.

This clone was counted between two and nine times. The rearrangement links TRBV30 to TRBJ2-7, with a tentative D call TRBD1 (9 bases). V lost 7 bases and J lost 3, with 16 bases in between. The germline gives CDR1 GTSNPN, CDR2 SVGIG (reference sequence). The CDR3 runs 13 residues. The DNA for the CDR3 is TGTGCCTTAGCGGGACAGGGACTCTACGAGCAGTACTTC. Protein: CALAGQGLYEQYF.

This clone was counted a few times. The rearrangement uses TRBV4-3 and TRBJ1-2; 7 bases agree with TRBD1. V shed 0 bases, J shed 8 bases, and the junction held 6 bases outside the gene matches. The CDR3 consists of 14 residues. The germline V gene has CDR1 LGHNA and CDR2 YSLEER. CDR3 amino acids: CASSQDRQGEGYTF. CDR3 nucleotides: TGCGCCAGCAGCCAAGATCGACAGGGTGAAGGCTACACCTTC.